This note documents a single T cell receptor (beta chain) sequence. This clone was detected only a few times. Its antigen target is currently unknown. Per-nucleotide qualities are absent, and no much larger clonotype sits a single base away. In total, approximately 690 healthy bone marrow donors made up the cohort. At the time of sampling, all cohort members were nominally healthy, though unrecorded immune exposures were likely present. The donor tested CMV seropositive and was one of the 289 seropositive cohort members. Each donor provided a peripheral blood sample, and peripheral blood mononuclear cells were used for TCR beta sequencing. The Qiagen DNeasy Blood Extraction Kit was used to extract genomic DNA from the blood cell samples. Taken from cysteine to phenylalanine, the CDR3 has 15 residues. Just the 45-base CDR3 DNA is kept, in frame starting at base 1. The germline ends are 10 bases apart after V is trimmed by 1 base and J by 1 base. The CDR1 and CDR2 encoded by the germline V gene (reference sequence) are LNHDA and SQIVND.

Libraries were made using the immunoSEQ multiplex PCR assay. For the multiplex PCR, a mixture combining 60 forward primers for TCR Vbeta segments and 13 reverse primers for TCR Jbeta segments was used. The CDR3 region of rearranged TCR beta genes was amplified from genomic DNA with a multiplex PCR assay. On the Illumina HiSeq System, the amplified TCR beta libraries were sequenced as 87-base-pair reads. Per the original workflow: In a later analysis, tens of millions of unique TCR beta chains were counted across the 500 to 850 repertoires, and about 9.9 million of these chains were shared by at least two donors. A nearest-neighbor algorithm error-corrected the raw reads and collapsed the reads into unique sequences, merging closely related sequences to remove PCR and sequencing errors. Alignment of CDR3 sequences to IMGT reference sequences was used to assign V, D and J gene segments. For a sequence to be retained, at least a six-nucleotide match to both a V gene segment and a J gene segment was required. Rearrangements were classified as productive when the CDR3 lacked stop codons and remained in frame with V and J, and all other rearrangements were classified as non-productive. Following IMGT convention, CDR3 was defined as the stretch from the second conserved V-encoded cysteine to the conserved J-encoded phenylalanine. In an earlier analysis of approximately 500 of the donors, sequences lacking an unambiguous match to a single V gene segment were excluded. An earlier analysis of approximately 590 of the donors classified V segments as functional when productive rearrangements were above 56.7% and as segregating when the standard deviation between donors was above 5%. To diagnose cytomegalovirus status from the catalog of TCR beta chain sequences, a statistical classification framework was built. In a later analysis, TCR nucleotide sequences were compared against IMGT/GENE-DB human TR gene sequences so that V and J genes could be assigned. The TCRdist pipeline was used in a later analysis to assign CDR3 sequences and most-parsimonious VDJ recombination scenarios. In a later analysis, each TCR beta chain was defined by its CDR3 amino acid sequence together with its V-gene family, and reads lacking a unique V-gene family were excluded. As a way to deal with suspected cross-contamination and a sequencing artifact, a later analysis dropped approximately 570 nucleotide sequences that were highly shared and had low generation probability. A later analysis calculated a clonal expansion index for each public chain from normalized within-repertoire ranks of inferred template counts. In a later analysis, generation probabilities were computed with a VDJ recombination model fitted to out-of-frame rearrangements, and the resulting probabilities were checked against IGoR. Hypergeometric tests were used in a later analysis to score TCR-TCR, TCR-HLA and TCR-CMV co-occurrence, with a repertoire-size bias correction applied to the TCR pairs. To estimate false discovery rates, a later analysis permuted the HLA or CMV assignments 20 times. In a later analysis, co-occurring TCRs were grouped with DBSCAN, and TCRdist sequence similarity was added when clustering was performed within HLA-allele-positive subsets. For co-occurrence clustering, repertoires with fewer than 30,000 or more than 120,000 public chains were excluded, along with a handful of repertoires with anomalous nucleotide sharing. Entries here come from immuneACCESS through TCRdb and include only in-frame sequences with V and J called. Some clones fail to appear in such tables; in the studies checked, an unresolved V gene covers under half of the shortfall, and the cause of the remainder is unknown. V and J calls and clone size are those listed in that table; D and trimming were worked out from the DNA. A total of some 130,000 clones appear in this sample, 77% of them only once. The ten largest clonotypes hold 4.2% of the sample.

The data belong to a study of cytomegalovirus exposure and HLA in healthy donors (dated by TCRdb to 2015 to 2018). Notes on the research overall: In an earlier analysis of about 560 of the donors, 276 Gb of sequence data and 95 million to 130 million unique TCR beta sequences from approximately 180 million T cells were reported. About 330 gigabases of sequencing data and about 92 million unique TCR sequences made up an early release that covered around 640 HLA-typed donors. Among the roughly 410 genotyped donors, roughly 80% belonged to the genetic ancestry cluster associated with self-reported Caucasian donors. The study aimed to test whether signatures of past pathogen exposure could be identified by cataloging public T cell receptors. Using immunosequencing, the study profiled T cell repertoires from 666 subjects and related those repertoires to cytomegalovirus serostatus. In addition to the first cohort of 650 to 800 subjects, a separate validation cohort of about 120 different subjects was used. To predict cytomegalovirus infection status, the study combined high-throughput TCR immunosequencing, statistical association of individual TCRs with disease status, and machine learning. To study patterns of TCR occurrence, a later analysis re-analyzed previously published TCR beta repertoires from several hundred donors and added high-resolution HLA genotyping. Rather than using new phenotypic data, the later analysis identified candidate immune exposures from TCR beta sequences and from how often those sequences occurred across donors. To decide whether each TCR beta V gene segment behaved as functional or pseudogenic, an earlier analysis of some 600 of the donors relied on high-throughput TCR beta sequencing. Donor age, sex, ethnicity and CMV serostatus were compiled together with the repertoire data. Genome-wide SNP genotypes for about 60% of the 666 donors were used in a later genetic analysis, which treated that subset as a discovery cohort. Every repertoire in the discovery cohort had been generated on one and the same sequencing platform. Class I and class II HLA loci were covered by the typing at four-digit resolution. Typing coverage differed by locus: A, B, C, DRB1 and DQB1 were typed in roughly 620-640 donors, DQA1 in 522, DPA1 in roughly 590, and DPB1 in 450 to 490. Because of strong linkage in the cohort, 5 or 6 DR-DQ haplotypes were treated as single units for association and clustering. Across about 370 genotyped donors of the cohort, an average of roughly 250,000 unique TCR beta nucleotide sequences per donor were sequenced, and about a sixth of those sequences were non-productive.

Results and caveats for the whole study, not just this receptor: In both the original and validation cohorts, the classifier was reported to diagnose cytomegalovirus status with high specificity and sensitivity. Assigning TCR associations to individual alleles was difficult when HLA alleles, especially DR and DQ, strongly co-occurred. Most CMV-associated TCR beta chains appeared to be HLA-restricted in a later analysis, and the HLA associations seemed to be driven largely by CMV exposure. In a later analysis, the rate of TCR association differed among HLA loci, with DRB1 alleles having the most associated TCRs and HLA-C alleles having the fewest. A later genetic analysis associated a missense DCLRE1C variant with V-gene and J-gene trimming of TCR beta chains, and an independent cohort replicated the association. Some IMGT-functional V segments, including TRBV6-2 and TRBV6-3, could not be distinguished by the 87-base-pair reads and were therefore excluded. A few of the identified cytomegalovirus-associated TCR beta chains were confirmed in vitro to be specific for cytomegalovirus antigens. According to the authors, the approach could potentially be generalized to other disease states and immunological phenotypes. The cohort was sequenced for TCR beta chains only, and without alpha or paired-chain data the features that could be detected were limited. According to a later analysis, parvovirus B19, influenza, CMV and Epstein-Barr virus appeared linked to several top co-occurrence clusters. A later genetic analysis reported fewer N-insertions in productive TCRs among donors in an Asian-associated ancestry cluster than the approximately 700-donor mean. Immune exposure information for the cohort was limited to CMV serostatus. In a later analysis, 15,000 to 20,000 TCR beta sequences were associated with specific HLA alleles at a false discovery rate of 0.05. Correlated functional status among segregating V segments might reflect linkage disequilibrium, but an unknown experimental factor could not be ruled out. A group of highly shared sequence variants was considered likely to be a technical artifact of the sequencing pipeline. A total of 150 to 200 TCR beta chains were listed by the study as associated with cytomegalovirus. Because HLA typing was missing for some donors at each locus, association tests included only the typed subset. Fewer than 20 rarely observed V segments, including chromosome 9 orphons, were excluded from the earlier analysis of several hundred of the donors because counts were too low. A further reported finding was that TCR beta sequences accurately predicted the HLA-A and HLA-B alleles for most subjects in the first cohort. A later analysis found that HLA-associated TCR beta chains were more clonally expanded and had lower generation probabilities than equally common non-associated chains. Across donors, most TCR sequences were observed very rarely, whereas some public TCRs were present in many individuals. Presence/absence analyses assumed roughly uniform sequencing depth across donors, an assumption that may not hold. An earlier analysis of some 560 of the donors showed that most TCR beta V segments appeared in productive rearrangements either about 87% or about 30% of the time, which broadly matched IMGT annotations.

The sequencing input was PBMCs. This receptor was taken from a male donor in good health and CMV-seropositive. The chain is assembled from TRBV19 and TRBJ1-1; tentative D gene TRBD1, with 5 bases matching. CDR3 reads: CASSIVGGANTEAFF. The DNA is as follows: TGTGCCAGTAGTATAGTTGGAGGGGCGAACACTGAAGCTTTCTTT.